The 26 T cell receptor beta chains below all came from one sample that was sequenced in a study of OX40 agonist ivuxolimab in advanced cancers. The table came from immunoSEQ multiplex PCR; TCRdb's copy has only in-frame clones and leaves some out. Seen here are 55,000 to 70,000 clones, 80% observed once, and the top ten hold about 1.2%. The input for sequencing was CD4+ or CD8+ T cells sorted from blood, taken in a trial of the OX40 agonist ivuxolimab. Receptor source: an adult with an advanced solid tumor such as melanoma, head and neck, liver or kidney cancer.

V usage is TRBV18 and J usage is TRBJ1-6, with a tentative D call TRBD1 (5 bases). The length of the CDR3 is 13 residues. Germline assignment: CDR1 KGHSH and CDR2 LQKENI. Trimming cost V 2 bases and J 12 bases, with 11 bases left between them. As DNA, the CDR3 is TGTGCCAGCTCACCAGACAGTGAGCGACCCCTCCACTTT. Translation: CASSPDSERPLHF.

The rearrangement joins TRBV18 to TRBJ2-3; 13 bases agree with TRBD2. The junction had 4 bases not matched to a gene; V was cut back by 2 bases and J by 2 bases. CDR3 size: 17 residues. The germline CDR1 and CDR2 sequences are KGHSH and LQKENI. In nucleotides, the CDR3 is TGTGCCAGCTCACCAGGACTAGCGGGGGTAGTCACAGATACGCAGTATTTT. As protein: CASSPGLAGVVTDTQYF. Based on the CDR3 plus reference TRBV18 and TRBJ2-3, the full variable domain is NAGVMQNPRHLVRRRGQEARLRCSPMKGHSHVYWYRQLPEEGLKFMVYLQKENIIDESGMPKERFSAEFPKEGPSILRIQQVVRGDSAAYFCASSPGLAGVVTDTQYFGPGTRLTVL.

There are a few counts of this clone. The J gene is TRBJ1-4, the V gene TRBV11-2, with 9 bases fitting TRBD1. The CDR3 is made up of 14 amino acids. V dropped 4 bases and J dropped 8; count of bases not matched to a gene: 5. Germline CDR1 reads SGHAT; CDR2 reads FQNNGV. Here the CDR3 DNA reads TGTGCCAGCAGCTCAAACAGGGGGCGAGAAAAACTGTTTTTT. It is translated as CASSSNRGREKLFF.

This clone showed up just a few times. The chain joins TRBV14 to TRBJ1-1, with D perhaps TRBD1 (5 bases). CDR1 SGHDN and CDR2 FVKESK come from the germline V gene. The CDR3 has 11 amino acids. V was cut by 11 bases and J by 5 bases, with 12 bases left in between. In nucleotides, the CDR3 is TGTGCCGCCGGGAGGGGAACTGAAGCTTTCTTT. Protein: CAAGRGTEAFF.

CDR3: CASSLGTEVNTEAFF. CDR3 in DNA: TGTGCCAGCAGCTTGGGGACGGAAGTGAACACTGAAGCTTTCTTT. This rearrangement joins TRBV4-2 to TRBJ1-1, with a weak D call TRBD1 (5 bases). V lost 5 bases and J lost 0, with 13 bases in between. Looked up from germline, CDR1 is LGHNA and CDR2 is YNFKEQ. This CDR3 spans 15 amino acids.

This clone has a handful of counts. The rearrangement links TRBV19 to TRBJ2-7, with 9 bases fitting TRBD1. Germline CDR1 and CDR2: LNHDA and SQIVND (reference sequence). J gave up 2 bases and V 3 bases, and 2 bases lay outside the gene matches. CDR3 length: 14 residues. DNA for the CDR3: TGTGCCAGTAGTATGGACAGGGGCGCCTACGAGCAGTACTTC. It is translated as CASSMDRGAYEQYF.

The chain couples TRBV6-4 to TRBJ2-2; 13 bases line up with TRBD2. The CDR3 extends over 15 amino acids. Trimming removed 7 bases from V and 4 bases from J; junction bases left unmatched: 3. Germline-derived CDR1 and CDR2 are MRHNA and SNTAGT. CDR3 protein: CASKRTSGGTGELFF. The CDR3 DNA reads as TGTGCCAGCAAACGGACTAGCGGGGGCACCGGGGAGCTGTTTTTT.

V gene TRBV30 combines with J gene TRBJ2-5; 8 nucleotides align to TRBD2. This CDR3 comprises 14 residues. Trimming removed 2 bases from V and 6 bases from J; junction bases left unmatched: 8. The germline gives CDR1 GTSNPN, CDR2 SVGIG (reference sequence). CDR3 residues: CAWSSGGGGKTQYF. The CDR3 bases are TGTGCCTGGAGTAGCGGGGGAGGAGGGAAGACCCAGTACTTC.

This rearrangement joins TRBV7-2 to TRBJ1-1, with a weak D call TRBD1 (6 bases). V lost 0 bases, J lost 7 bases, and 12 bases lay in between. The CDR3 extends over 14 amino acids. Germline V gene lookup returns CDR1 SGHTA and CDR2 FQGNSA. The CDR3 nucleotides read TGTGCCAGCAGCTTAGCCCAGGGGATTTTTGAAGCTTTCTTT. Translation: CASSLAQGIFEAFF.

V is TRBV27 and J is TRBJ2-6; the match to TRBD1 covers 11 bases. Germline assignment: CDR1 MNHEY and CDR2 SMNVEV (reference sequence). Losses at the gene ends were 6 bases for V and 2 bases for J; bases not matched to a gene: 6. The CDR3 is made up of 17 amino acids. As DNA, the CDR3 is TGTGCCAGCAGCCCCAGGACAGGGGGCACTGGGGCCAACGTCCTGACTTTC. Translated, it gives CASSPRTGGTGANVLTF.

Written as DNA, the CDR3 is TGTGCCAGTACAGGGGTGGTCGGGGAGACCCAGTACTTC. Translation gives CASTGVVGETQYF. V usage is TRBV19 and J usage is TRBJ2-5, with D maybe TRBD1 (6 bases). Germline CDR1 LNHDA, CDR2 SQIVND (reference sequence). Between the trimmed V and J ends, which lost 7 bases and 5 bases, there was a span of 14 bases. The length of the CDR3 is 13 residues.

This rearrangement joins TRBV29-1 to TRBJ1-1; D not resolved. The ends were cut back, 2 bases at V and 3 bases at J, with 4 bases in the middle. The CDR3 covers 11 residues. Looked up from germline, CDR1 is SQVTM and CDR2 is ANQGSEA. As DNA, the CDR3 is TGCAGCGTTGAACCAGACACTGAAGCTTTCTTT. It codes for CSVEPDTEAFF.

The rearrangement joins TRBV11-3 to TRBJ2-2, with a weak D call TRBD2 (5 bases). Trimming left V 8 bases short and J 4 bases short, with 11 bases between. The CDR3 has 13 residues. CDR1 SGHNT and CDR2 YENEEA come from the germline V gene. CDR3 sequence reads: CASAPGSTGELFF. The CDR3 nucleotides are TGTGCCAGCGCTCCTGGGAGCACCGGGGAGCTGTTTTTT. Full variable domain (outside the CDR3, taken from reference TRBV11-3 and TRBJ2-2): EAGVVQSPRYKIIEKKQPVAFWCNPISGHNTLYWYLQNLGQGPELLIRYENEEAVDDSQLPKDRFSAERLKGVDSTLKIQPAELGDSAVYLCASAPGSTGELFFGEGSRLTVL.

DNA for the CDR3: TGTGCCAGCAGCTTAGGGGACAGGGGGACCTACGAGCAGTACTTC. It encodes CASSLGDRGTYEQYF. The rearrangement uses TRBV13 and TRBJ2-7, with 10 nucleotides matching TRBD1. The junction had 1 base not matched to a gene; V was cut back by 0 bases and J by 2 bases. This CDR3 has 15 residues. In germline, CDR1 is PRHDT, CDR2 FYEKMQ (reference sequence).

The gene calls are TRBV18 and TRBJ1-2; 10 positions agree with TRBD1. Germline-derived CDR1 and CDR2 are KGHSH and LQKENI. This CDR3 comprises 17 residues. Trimming at V came to 5 bases and at J to 1 base, leaving 10 bases not matched to a gene. CDR3 loop: CASSAPMGQGFNYGYTF. For the CDR3, the DNA is TGTGCCAGCTCAGCCCCGATGGGACAGGGGTTTAACTATGGCTACACCTTC.

This clone was observed once. The V and J genes are TRBV11-2 and TRBJ2-7; a possible D gene is TRBD2 (6 bases). The CDR3 is 14 residues long. Trimming took off 4 bases at V and 2 bases at J, with 12 bases between the two ends. From germline, CDR1 is SGHAT and CDR2 FQNNGV. The CDR3, as DNA: TGTGCCAGCAGCTCGGGACTCCTCACCTACGAGCAGTACTTC. Translating gives CASSSGLLTYEQYF. Together with reference TRBV11-2 and TRBJ2-7, the CDR3 gives the full variable domain: EAGVAQSPRYKIIEKRQSVAFWCNPISGHATLYWYQQILGQGPKLLIQFQNNGVVDDSQLPKDRFSAERLKGVDSTLKIQPAKLEDSAVYLCASSSGLLTYEQYFGPGTRLTVT.

The gene calls are TRBV29-1 and TRBJ1-5; D not resolved. CDR1 and CDR2 from the germline V gene are SQVTM and ANQGSEA. V was shortened by 4 bases and J by 4 bases, with 17 bases between the two germline ends. The length of the CDR3 is 15 residues. DNA of the CDR3: TGCAGCGTTGCAGATGGGTTCTTAGGGAATCAGCCCCAGCATTTT. Translation: CSVADGFLGNQPQHF.

This sequence joins TRBV5-1 and TRBJ1-1, with D uncertain. The germline CDR1 and CDR2 sequences are SGHRS and YFSETQ. There are 12 residues in the CDR3. V was clipped by 8 bases and J by 3 bases, with 11 bases between them. Here the CDR3 DNA reads TGCGCCAGTACTTACGACGACACTGAAGCTTTCTTT. Translating it yields CASTYDDTEAFF.

The chain has TRBV4-2 and TRBJ1-1; 7 positions agree with TRBD1. CDR1 and CDR2 (germline): LGHNA, YNFKEQ. CDR3 length: 15 residues. The junction had 8 bases not matched to a gene; V was cut back by 4 bases and J by 3 bases. CDR3: CASSRDSQGYTEAFF. The CDR3 coding sequence is TGTGCCAGCAGCCGAGACTCACAGGGGTACACTGAAGCTTTCTTT.

The J gene is TRBJ2-1, the V gene TRBV4-2; D possibly uses TRBD1 or TRBD2 (6 bases each). The CDR3 runs 16 residues. Trimming took 0 bases from V and 1 from J, leaving 10 bases between them. Per the germline V gene, CDR1 is LGHNA and CDR2 is YNFKEQ. In nucleotides, the CDR3 is TGTGCCAGCAGCCAAGATAGGGGGACTTCCTACAATGAGCAGTTCTTC. Protein product: CASSQDRGTSYNEQFF.

The genes are TRBV5-1 and TRBJ1-4; D unclear. The length of the CDR3 is 14 residues. Per the germline V gene, CDR1 is SGHRS and CDR2 is YFSETQ. The V and J ends lost 0 bases and 12 bases respectively, with 15 bases between them. The chain's CDR3 is CASSLAVGKGELFF. The DNA for the CDR3 is TGCGCCAGCAGCTTGGCCGTCGGCAAAGGTGAACTGTTTTTT.

This clone appeared a single time. The V and J genes are TRBV9 and TRBJ1-1; the D is unclear. The CDR3 loop spans 14 amino acids. The V end lost 0 bases, the J end lost 8 bases, and 14 bases lay between the germline ends. The germline V gene has CDR1 SGDLS and CDR2 YYNGEE. The CDR3 region has the DNA TGTGCCAGCAGCGTAGGGAATTCTTTATCAGAAGCTTTCTTT. This translates into CASSVGNSLSEAFF.

The genes are TRBV6-5 and TRBJ1-6; maybe TRBD1 (6 bases). Germline V gene lookup returns CDR1 MNHEY and CDR2 SVGAGI. Between the trimmed V and J ends, which lost 10 bases and 10 bases, there was a span of 20 bases. The CDR3 is 14 residues long. The CDR3 coding sequence is TGTGCCACCCGCGAAGGGGGGACCGGCTCACCCCTCCACTTT. This sequence encodes CATREGGTGSPLHF.

J is TRBJ2-1 and V is TRBV9; D possibly uses TRBD1 or TRBD2 (5 bases each). Germline V gives CDR1 SGDLS, CDR2 YYNGEE. The CDR3 consists of 14 residues. V lost 0 bases and J 7 bases, leaving 11 bases between the germline ends. This chain's CDR3 is CASSVATGRNEQFF. CDR3 nucleotides: TGTGCCAGCAGCGTAGCCACGGGGCGGAATGAGCAGTTCTTC.

This clone was observed a handful of times. This chain joins TRBV5-6 and TRBJ1-1; no clear D. Germline values: CDR1 SGHDT, CDR2 YYEEEE. This CDR3 is built from 11 residues. V lost 2 bases, J lost 2 bases, and 1 base lay in between. This chain's CDR3 is CASSFNTEAFF. In nucleotides, the CDR3 is TGTGCCAGCAGCTTTAACACTGAAGCTTTCTTT.

This clone was counted between two and nine times. This chain uses TRBV23-1 with TRBJ1-5; 10 bases line up with TRBD1. TRBV23-1 falls under the ORF class, with uncertain function. The CDR3 is 18 amino acids. V gave up 2 bases and J gave up 9 bases; unmatched junction bases: 16. CDR3 sequence reads: CASSQNGRGTGDSRPQHF. The CDR3 region has the DNA TGCGCCAGCAGTCAAAACGGTCGCGGGACAGGGGACAGCAGGCCCCAGCATTTT.